A selection of T cell receptor beta chains follows, all from one sample in a study of T-cell reconstitution after alpha-beta-depleted transplantation in children. TCRdb used MiXCR to reprocess the PCR reads, holding one entry per CDR3 protein. The data hold just under 250,000 distinct CDR3 sequences, with about 26% observed a single time. Sequencing used PBMCs, obtained before TCRalphabeta/CD19-depleted stem cell transplant. Receptors were obtained from a girl aged 2 to 10 with Fanconi anemia, due to receive a stem cell transplant. Each CDR3 is given with its conserved first and last residue. Each record gives: J gene, clone size, V gene, D gene, CDR3 DNA, CDR3 protein. D genes are given only for firm matches. Rows may omit the clone size; those that give it use once, few, many or a size class.

J gene: TRBJ2-1
clone size: few
V gene: TRBV20-1
D gene: TRBD2
CDR3 DNA: TGCAGTGCTAGAGAGGGGACTACTAGGATCGATGAGCAGTTCTTC
CDR3 protein: CSAREGTTRIDEQFF

J gene: TRBJ2-5
clone size: few
V gene: TRBV7-2
D gene: TRBD2
CDR3 DNA: TGTGCCAGCAGCTTACTAGCGGGGGCCCAAGAGACCCAGTACTTC
CDR3 protein: CASSLLAGAQETQYF

J gene: TRBJ2-7
clone size: many
V gene: TRBV7-2
D gene: TRBD2
CDR3 DNA: TGTGCCAGCAGCTTAAACGCCAGACTAGCCCCCTACGAGCAGTACTTC
CDR3 protein: CASSLNARLAPYEQYF

J gene: TRBJ2-7
clone size: many
V gene: TRBV29-1
D gene: .
CDR3 DNA: TGCAGCGTTGTGGGGGGCAGCTCCTACGAGCAGTACTTC
CDR3 protein: CSVVGGSSYEQYF

J gene: TRBJ2-1
clone size: .
V gene: TRBV7-3
D gene: TRBD1
CDR3 DNA: TGTGCCAGCAGCTCGACGACAGGGTACAATGAGCAGTTCTTC
CDR3 protein: CASSSTTGYNEQFF

J gene: TRBJ2-7
clone size: .
V gene: TRBV28
D gene: .
CDR3 DNA: TGTGCCAGCAGTCTAAGCAATGTGAGGGTGGGCTCCTACGAGCAGTACTTC
CDR3 protein: CASSLSNVRVGSYEQYF

J gene: TRBJ2-2
clone size: .
V gene: TRBV6-2/TRBV6-3
D gene: TRBD2
CDR3 DNA: TGTGCCAGCAGTCACAGCGGGACGCCGAACACCGGGGAGCTGTTTTTT
CDR3 protein: CASSHSGTPNTGELFF

J gene: TRBJ1-1
clone size: many
V gene: TRBV4-2
D gene: .
CDR3 DNA: TGTGCCAGCAGCCAAGTGGGGGGCACTGAAGCTTTCTTT
CDR3 protein: CASSQVGGTEAFF

J gene: TRBJ2-7
clone size: .
V gene: TRBV19
D gene: TRBD1
CDR3 DNA: TGTGCCAGTAATTTGAGGGGACAGGGCTCCTACGAGCAGTACTTC
CDR3 protein: CASNLRGQGSYEQYF

J gene: TRBJ2-3
clone size: many
V gene: TRBV29-1
D gene: .
CDR3 DNA: TGCAGCGTTGAAGGCAGATTCACAGATACGCAGTATTTT
CDR3 protein: CSVEGRFTDTQYF

J gene: TRBJ2-3
clone size: few
V gene: TRBV6-2/TRBV6-3
D gene: .
CDR3 DNA: TGTGCCAGCAGTTACCCGGGATGGGATACGCAGTATTTT
CDR3 protein: CASSYPGWDTQYF

J gene: TRBJ2-7
clone size: many
V gene: TRBV29-1
D gene: TRBD1
CDR3 DNA: TGCAGCGTTGAGGGACAGGGGTACGAGCAGTACTTC
CDR3 protein: CSVEGQGYEQYF

J gene: TRBJ2-7
clone size: few
V gene: TRBV20-1
D gene: .
CDR3 DNA: TGCAGTGCTAGAAAGTCCTACGAGCAGTACTTC
CDR3 protein: CSARKSYEQYF

J gene: TRBJ2-1
clone size: .
V gene: TRBV7-9
D gene: .
CDR3 DNA: TGTGCCAGCAGCCTCCTAGCGTGGGGGTCTTACAATGAGCAGTTCTTC
CDR3 protein: CASSLLAWGSYNEQFF

J gene: TRBJ1-4
clone size: many
V gene: TRBV20-1
D gene: .
CDR3 DNA: TGCAGTGCTAGAGATTGGGCCAGGACGAACGAAAAACTGTTTTTT
CDR3 protein: CSARDWARTNEKLFF

J gene: TRBJ1-1
clone size: .
V gene: TRBV12-3/TRBV12-4
D gene: .
CDR3 DNA: TGTGCCAGCAGTCCCCTCAGAGATATGAACACTGAAGCTTTCTTT
CDR3 protein: CASSPLRDMNTEAFF

J gene: TRBJ2-7
clone size: .
V gene: TRBV29-1
D gene: TRBD2
CDR3 DNA: TGCAGCGTGCGGGAGTGGACCTACGAGCAGTACTTC
CDR3 protein: CSVREWTYEQYF

J gene: TRBJ2-1
clone size: few
V gene: TRBV29-1
D gene: TRBD2
CDR3 DNA: TGCAGCGTTGATTCCCCGACTAGCGGTAGATACAATGAGCAGTTCTTC
CDR3 protein: CSVDSPTSGRYNEQFF

J gene: TRBJ2-7
clone size: few
V gene: TRBV29-1
D gene: .
CDR3 DNA: TGCAGCGTTTTAAACGTCTTAACCTACGAGCAGTACTTC
CDR3 protein: CSVLNVLTYEQYF

J gene: TRBJ2-2
clone size: .
V gene: TRBV6-4
D gene: .
CDR3 DNA: TGTGCCAGCAGTCGTCAGAACACCGGGGAGCTGTTTTTT
CDR3 protein: CASSRQNTGELFF

J gene: TRBJ2-1
clone size: many
V gene: TRBV20-1
D gene: .
CDR3 DNA: TGCAGTGCTAGTCCGCTAGGCCCCAATGAGCAGTTCTTC
CDR3 protein: CSASPLGPNEQFF

J gene: TRBJ2-7
clone size: .
V gene: TRBV6-2/TRBV6-3
D gene: .
CDR3 DNA: TGTGCCAGCAGTTACTCCTATTTCGAGCAGTACTTC
CDR3 protein: CASSYSYFEQYF

J gene: TRBJ2-7
clone size: many
V gene: TRBV10-3
D gene: TRBD2
CDR3 DNA: TGTGCCATCAGTGGGGTAGCGGGGGGAAGCGACGAGCAGTACTTC
CDR3 protein: CAISGVAGGSDEQYF

J gene: TRBJ1-4
clone size: few
V gene: TRBV20-1
D gene: .
CDR3 DNA: TGCAGTGCTGACCCCAAAAAGGGGAATGAAAAACTGTTTTTT
CDR3 protein: CSADPKKGNEKLFF

J gene: TRBJ2-7
clone size: many
V gene: TRBV20-1
D gene: TRBD1
CDR3 DNA: TGCAGTGCTATGGGACAGATCAGCCCCTACGAGCAGTACTTC
CDR3 protein: CSAMGQISPYEQYF

J gene: TRBJ2-2
clone size: many
V gene: TRBV29-1
D gene: .
CDR3 DNA: TGCAGCGTCTTGGGTGTCGGGGAGCTGTTTTTT
CDR3 protein: CSVLGVGELFF

J gene: TRBJ2-5
clone size: few
V gene: TRBV7-6
D gene: TRBD2
CDR3 DNA: TGTGCCAGCAGCTTCAATCGGGACTATCTTTTTAAAAGTGAGGGAGAGACCCAGTACTTC
CDR3 protein: CASSFNRDYLFKSEGETQYF

J gene: TRBJ2-1
clone size: many
V gene: TRBV28
D gene: TRBD1
CDR3 DNA: TGTGCCAGCAGTTTATGGGCAGGGGGCACCGAGCAGTTCTTC
CDR3 protein: CASSLWAGGTEQFF

J gene: TRBJ2-1
clone size: .
V gene: TRBV13
D gene: TRBD2
CDR3 DNA: TGTGCCAGCAGCTTAGAAGGGACTAGCGGGAGTGGTGAGCAGTTCTTC
CDR3 protein: CASSLEGTSGSGEQFF

J gene: TRBJ2-7
clone size: .
V gene: TRBV30
D gene: .
CDR3 DNA: TGTGCCTGGAGTATGAGGGAGTCTCGAACCTACGAGCAGTACTTC
CDR3 protein: CAWSMRESRTYEQYF

J gene: TRBJ2-1
clone size: .
V gene: TRBV7-9
D gene: .
CDR3 DNA: TGTGCCAGCAGCATAGACAATGAGCAGTTCTTC
CDR3 protein: CASSIDNEQFF

J gene: TRBJ1-5
clone size: .
V gene: TRBV18
D gene: .
CDR3 DNA: TGTGCCAGCTCACGACTGGAGGATCAGCCCCAGCATTTT
CDR3 protein: CASSRLEDQPQHF

J gene: TRBJ2-3
clone size: few
V gene: TRBV5-1
D gene: TRBD2
CDR3 DNA: TGCGCCAGCAGCAGCGGGGCGGTCACAGATACGCAGTATTTT
CDR3 protein: CASSSGAVTDTQYF

J gene: TRBJ2-3
clone size: many
V gene: TRBV20-1
D gene: .
CDR3 DNA: TGCAGTGCTGAGCTACTATCAGATACGCAGTATTTT
CDR3 protein: CSAELLSDTQYF

J gene: TRBJ2-7
clone size: few
V gene: TRBV10-3
D gene: .
CDR3 DNA: TGTGCCATCATGCGGGACAGATCCTACGAGCAGTACTTC
CDR3 protein: CAIMRDRSYEQYF

J gene: TRBJ2-2
clone size: few
V gene: TRBV29-1
D gene: .
CDR3 DNA: TGCAGCGTCCATCGGACGGCCGGGGAGCTGTTTTTT
CDR3 protein: CSVHRTAGELFF

J gene: TRBJ2-3
clone size: once
V gene: TRBV23-1
D gene: TRBD2
CDR3 DNA: TGCGCCAGCACCGGCAGTAGCGGGCGAGATACGCAGTATTTT
CDR3 protein: CASTGSSGRDTQYF

J gene: TRBJ2-7
clone size: many
V gene: TRBV7-2
D gene: .
CDR3 DNA: TGTGCCAGCAGCTTAGCTCACGGGGTGGAGGAGCAGTACTTC
CDR3 protein: CASSLAHGVEEQYF

J gene: TRBJ1-2
clone size: many
V gene: TRBV7-9
D gene: .
CDR3 DNA: TGTGCCAGCAGCTTAGCGCAGACAGGCAACTATGGCTACACCTTC
CDR3 protein: CASSLAQTGNYGYTF

J gene: TRBJ2-1
clone size: .
V gene: TRBV19
D gene: .
CDR3 DNA: TGTGCCAGTAGTACAAAAATGGGGGCCAAGCAGTTCTTC
CDR3 protein: CASSTKMGAKQFF

J gene: TRBJ1-2
clone size: few
V gene: TRBV29-1
D gene: TRBD1
CDR3 DNA: TGCAGCGTTGATAGGTGGGACAGGTCATTGGATGGCTACACCTTC
CDR3 protein: CSVDRWDRSLDGYTF

J gene: TRBJ2-3
clone size: many
V gene: TRBV29-1
D gene: .
CDR3 DNA: TGCAGCGTTGATGAGGGCACAGATACGCAGTATTTT
CDR3 protein: CSVDEGTDTQYF

J gene: TRBJ1-4
clone size: many
V gene: TRBV5-1
D gene: .
CDR3 DNA: TGCGCCAGCAGCGGAGGGCGACAGTTCGGAACTGAAAAACTGTTTTTT
CDR3 protein: CASSGGRQFGTEKLFF

J gene: TRBJ2-7
clone size: few
V gene: TRBV20-1
D gene: .
CDR3 DNA: TGCAGTGCTAGAGGGGGACTTTCCTACGAGCAGTACTTC
CDR3 protein: CSARGGLSYEQYF

J gene: TRBJ2-7
clone size: many
V gene: TRBV14
D gene: .
CDR3 DNA: TGTGCCAGCAGCCAAGGGGGCCATATGCTATACGAGCAGTACTTC
CDR3 protein: CASSQGGHMLYEQYF

J gene: TRBJ2-1
clone size: .
V gene: TRBV20-1
D gene: .
CDR3 DNA: TGCAGTGCCAATGAGGGAGCCTACAATGAGCAGTTCTTC
CDR3 protein: CSANEGAYNEQFF

J gene: TRBJ2-1
clone size: .
V gene: TRBV6-1
D gene: .
CDR3 DNA: TGTGCCAGCAGCCCGGCCCCTTCCCATGAGCAGTTCTTC
CDR3 protein: CASSPAPSHEQFF

J gene: TRBJ2-1
clone size: few
V gene: TRBV12-3/TRBV12-4
D gene: .
CDR3 DNA: TGTGCCAGCAGTCTACGCGGGGGCGCCGTTTACAATGAGCAGTTCTTC
CDR3 protein: CASSLRGGAVYNEQFF

J gene: TRBJ2-7
clone size: .
V gene: TRBV29-1
D gene: TRBD2
CDR3 DNA: TGCAGCGTTGAAGCGGGGCGGGAGCATGTCTACGAGCAGTACTTC
CDR3 protein: CSVEAGREHVYEQYF

J gene: TRBJ2-7
clone size: many
V gene: TRBV29-1
D gene: .
CDR3 DNA: TGCAGCGTCCTCATCGGTTACGAGCAGTACTTC
CDR3 protein: CSVLIGYEQYF

J gene: TRBJ1-1
clone size: .
V gene: TRBV10-3
D gene: .
CDR3 DNA: TGTGCCATCAGCGACAGCTTCATGAACACTGAAGCTTTCTTT
CDR3 protein: CAISDSFMNTEAFF

J gene: TRBJ2-7
clone size: .
V gene: TRBV7-2
D gene: TRBD2
CDR3 DNA: TGTGCCAGCAGCTTGGCGACTAGCGGGGACTTCGCCTACGAGCAGTACTTC
CDR3 protein: CASSLATSGDFAYEQYF

J gene: TRBJ2-3
clone size: .
V gene: TRBV6-2/TRBV6-3
D gene: .
CDR3 DNA: TGTGCCAGCAGTTACCTGCAGGTTTCAACCTCAGATACGCAGTATTTT
CDR3 protein: CASSYLQVSTSDTQYF